The source of this TCR beta chain is a study of blood T cell repertoires in COVID-19. As for the study in general: PBMCs, B-cell-depleted T cells, or T cells provided the cDNA or gDNA that made up the material.

Unmatched junction bases numbered 3, after V lost 0 bases and J lost 3 bases. CDR1 and CDR2 (germline): ENHRY, SYGVKD. This CDR3 has 15 amino acids. The data were produced by immunoSEQ multiplex PCR, yet TCRdb's version contains in-frame clones alone and is incomplete. The data show hundreds of thousands of clones, 86% seen once. The TCR was taken from a woman aged 25 to 45 with active or convalescent COVID-19. The chain carries TRBV10-3 and TRBJ2-3; TRBD2 aligns across 7 bases. The sequencing sample was made of peripheral blood. This CDR3 is CAISESLAETDTQYF. The CDR3 DNA sequence: TGTGCCATCAGTGAGTCTCTAGCGGAGACAGATACGCAGTATTTT.